This entry is about one TCR beta chain. Its antigen is unknown. Germline loops: CDR1 SGHDT, CDR2 YYEEEE. The CDR3 loop spans 15 amino acids. The V gene lost 5 bases and the J gene lost 3 bases, with 15 bases spanning the gap. This sample is drawn from a study of a mutant IDH1 vaccine in newly diagnosed glioma. The time point is: week 35, safety follow-up. With topical imiquimod, each dose of the vaccine consisted of 300 ug of mutant IDH1 20-mer peptide. Profiling relied on immunoSEQ multiplex PCR, and the TCRdb table lists in-frame clones only, not all of them. The sample holds fewer than 55,000 clones, around 81% seen once.

The sample was PBMCs, taken from a glioma patient whose treatment included an IDH1 peptide vaccine. This TCR was sampled from a woman between 40 and 50 years old with glioma. Some clones in this sample may be carry-over from other donors' samples. V usage is TRBV5-6 and J usage is TRBJ2-1; D may be TRBD2 (5 bases). The CDR3 reads CASSVIEAGYNEQFF. DNA of the CDR3: TGTGCCAGCAGTGTCATCGAGGCGGGCTACAATGAGCAGTTCTTC.